This TCR beta chain was observed in a study of cytomegalovirus exposure and HLA in healthy donors. Overall study: A data release that came early held tens of millions of unique TCRs from HLA-typed donors.

The PCR employed 60 Vbeta primers together with 13 Jbeta primers. The assay was immunoSEQ multiplex PCR, and TCRdb's table has in-frame clones only and misses some. Of 150,000 or so clones listed, around 78% are singletons. A few counts support this clone. What it recognizes is unknown. Trimming cost V 3 bases and J 5 bases; bases outside gene matches: 5. This CDR3 has 14 residues. CDR1 is SGHAT, CDR2 FQNNGV, per germline. Study-wide results and caveats: With later analysis, a missense DCLRE1C variant became linked to TCR beta V- and J-gene trimming. A later analysis reportedly found that, within productive TCRs, an Asian-associated ancestry cluster had fewer N-insertions than the mean observed across the roughly 700 donors. As a later analysis revealed, the rate of TCR association differed by HLA locus, with DRB1 most and HLA-C fewest.

This TCR was recovered from a man aged 40-55 years in good health and CMV-seronegative. The chain recombines TRBV11-2 with TRBJ2-5, with 8 bases lining up with TRBD2. Sequencing was performed on PBMCs. The CDR3 DNA sequence: TGTGCCAGCAGCTTTAGCGGGACCGGGGAGACCCAGTACTTC. Translated: CASSFSGTGETQYF.